This record looks at one T cell receptor beta chain sequence and its context. This specimen comes from a study of cytomegalovirus exposure and HLA in healthy donors. Study details: Among the 400 or so donors who were genotyped, over 70% fell in the genetic ancestry cluster that is associated with self-reported Caucasian donors.

Germline CDR1 SQVTM, CDR2 ANQGSEA. The CDR3 has 15 residues. The V and J ends lost 3 bases and 6 bases, in that order; junction bases with no gene match: 9. Primers for the PCR totalled 60 Vbeta and 13 Jbeta. Generated by immunoSEQ multiplex PCR, the TCRdb table keeps only in-frame clones and is missing some. The profile shows about 120,000 clones, 74% of them singletons. The material sequenced was PBMCs. The clonotype originates from a human donor in good health. J is TRBJ2-3 and V is TRBV29-1, with 10 bases fitting TRBD2. The CDR3 region is CSVDGTAGGGDTQYF. The DNA for the CDR3 is TGCAGCGTTGACGGAACAGCGGGAGGGGGGGATACGCAGTATTTT.